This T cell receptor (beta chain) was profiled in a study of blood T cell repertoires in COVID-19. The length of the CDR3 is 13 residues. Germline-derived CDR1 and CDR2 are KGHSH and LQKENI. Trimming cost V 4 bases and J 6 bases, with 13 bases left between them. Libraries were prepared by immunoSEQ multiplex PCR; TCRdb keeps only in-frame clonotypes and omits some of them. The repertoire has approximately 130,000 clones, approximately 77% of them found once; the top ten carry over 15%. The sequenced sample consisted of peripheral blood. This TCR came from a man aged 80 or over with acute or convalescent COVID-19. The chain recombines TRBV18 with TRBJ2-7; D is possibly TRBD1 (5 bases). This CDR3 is CASSQQEVREQYF. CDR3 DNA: TGTGCCAGCTCACAACAGGAAGTACGCGAGCAGTACTTC.